Included here is one T cell receptor (beta chain) sequence, with context. Germline V gives CDR1 LNHDA, CDR2 SQIVND (reference sequence). There are 16 residues in the CDR3. V gave up 6 bases and J gave up 4 bases, with 21 bases separating them. The data stem from a study of cytomegalovirus exposure and HLA in healthy donors. The PCR had 60 Vbeta and 13 Jbeta primers. Generated by immunoSEQ multiplex PCR, the TCRdb table keeps only in-frame clones and is missing some. This sample carries under 200,000 clones, about four fifths of them seen once, and the ten largest clones take 7% to 9%. The rearrangement joins TRBV19 to TRBJ1-2; perhaps TRBD1 as D (6 bases). Input material: PBMCs. The receptor's source is a male donor in good health and CMV-seropositive. The CDR3 reads CASRAPSVRGFYGYTF. CDR3 in DNA: TGTGCCAGTAGGGCCCCATCAGTCAGGGGTTTCTATGGCTACACCTTC.